Reported below is one TCR beta chain. Collection of 8.5 to 10 milliliters of peripheral blood was performed for each donor. Researchers isolated at least 6 million PBMCs per sample. The record originates from a study of blood T cells in healthy people across ages. Next came a second PCR, run for about 6 to 11 cycles, which used a sample-barcoded 5' primer along with a J-beta primer mix. The template-switch adaptor, which had 12 random nucleotides, put a tag on each cDNA molecule. TCRdb called the 5' RACE reads again in MiXCR, with one record for every CDR3 protein. Here the sample spans 780,000 or so distinct CDR3 sequences, more than 55% being singletons. CDR1 and CDR2 from the germline V gene are SGHTA and FQGTGA. V shed 2 bases and J 1 base; nucleotides not matched to a gene: 1. The CDR3 runs 15 residues.

V gene TRBV7-3 combines with J gene TRBJ2-3; 9 bases are a match to TRBD2. The sequenced material came from blood. The receptor was derived from a man between 40 and 49 years old in good health. This chain's CDR3 is CASSLPSGGTDTQYF. CDR3 DNA: TGTGCCAGCAGCTTACCTAGCGGGGGCACAGATACGCAGTATTTT.